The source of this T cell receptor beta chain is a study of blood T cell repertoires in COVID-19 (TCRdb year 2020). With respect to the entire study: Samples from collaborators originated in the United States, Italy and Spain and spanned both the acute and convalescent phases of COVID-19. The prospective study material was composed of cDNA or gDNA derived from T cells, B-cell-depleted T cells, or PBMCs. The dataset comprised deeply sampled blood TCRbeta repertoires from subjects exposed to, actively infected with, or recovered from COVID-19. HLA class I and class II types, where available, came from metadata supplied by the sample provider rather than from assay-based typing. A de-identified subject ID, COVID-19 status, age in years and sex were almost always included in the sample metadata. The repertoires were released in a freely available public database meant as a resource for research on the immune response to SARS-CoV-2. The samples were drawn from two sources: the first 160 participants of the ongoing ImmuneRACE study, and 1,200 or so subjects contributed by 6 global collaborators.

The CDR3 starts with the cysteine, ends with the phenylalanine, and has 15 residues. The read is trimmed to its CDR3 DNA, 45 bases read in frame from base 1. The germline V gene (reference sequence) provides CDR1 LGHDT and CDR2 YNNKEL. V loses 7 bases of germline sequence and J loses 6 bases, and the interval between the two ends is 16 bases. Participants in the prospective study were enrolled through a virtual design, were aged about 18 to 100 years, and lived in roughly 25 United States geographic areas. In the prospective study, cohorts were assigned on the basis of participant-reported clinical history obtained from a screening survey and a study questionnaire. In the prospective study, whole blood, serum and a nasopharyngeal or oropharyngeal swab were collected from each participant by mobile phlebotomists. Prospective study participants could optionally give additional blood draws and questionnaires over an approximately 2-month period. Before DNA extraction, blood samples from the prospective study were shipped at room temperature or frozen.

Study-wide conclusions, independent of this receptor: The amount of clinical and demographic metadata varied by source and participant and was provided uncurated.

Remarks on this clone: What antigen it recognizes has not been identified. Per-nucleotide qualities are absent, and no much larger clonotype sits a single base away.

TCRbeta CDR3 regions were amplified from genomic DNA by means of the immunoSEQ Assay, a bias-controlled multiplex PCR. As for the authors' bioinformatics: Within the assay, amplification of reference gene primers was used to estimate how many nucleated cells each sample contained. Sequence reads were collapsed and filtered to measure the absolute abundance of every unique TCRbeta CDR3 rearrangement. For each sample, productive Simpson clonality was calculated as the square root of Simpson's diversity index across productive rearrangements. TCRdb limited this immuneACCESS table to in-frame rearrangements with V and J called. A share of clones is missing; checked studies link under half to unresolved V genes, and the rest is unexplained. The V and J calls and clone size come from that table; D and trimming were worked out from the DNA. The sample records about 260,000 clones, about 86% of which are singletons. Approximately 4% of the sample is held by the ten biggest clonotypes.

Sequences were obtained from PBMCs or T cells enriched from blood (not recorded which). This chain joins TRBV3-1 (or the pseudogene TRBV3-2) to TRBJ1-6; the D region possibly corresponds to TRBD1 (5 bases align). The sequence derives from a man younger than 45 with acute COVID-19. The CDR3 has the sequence CASNLGGDGNSPLHF. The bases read TGTGCCAGCAACCTCGGAGGGGACGGTAATTCACCCCTCCACTTT.